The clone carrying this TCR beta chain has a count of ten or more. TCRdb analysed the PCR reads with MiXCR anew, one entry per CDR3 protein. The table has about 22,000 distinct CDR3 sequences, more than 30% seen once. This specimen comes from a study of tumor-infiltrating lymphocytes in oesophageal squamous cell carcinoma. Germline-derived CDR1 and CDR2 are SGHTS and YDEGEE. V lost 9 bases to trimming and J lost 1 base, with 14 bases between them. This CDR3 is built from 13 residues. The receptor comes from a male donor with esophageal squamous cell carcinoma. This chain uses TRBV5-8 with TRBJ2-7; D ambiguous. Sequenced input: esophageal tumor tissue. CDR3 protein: CATSMTDSYEQYF. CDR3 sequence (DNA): TGTGCCACCAGTATGACCGATTCCTACGAGCAGTACTTC.